The 8 T cell receptor beta chains below come from one sample, sequenced in a study of CD8+CD57+ T cells in acquired aplastic anemia. TCR beta VDJ combinations and CDR3 sequences were profiled from genomic DNA. From the reads, TCRdb called clonotypes with MiXCR, one entry per CDR3 protein. The table shows 400,000 to 500,000 distinct CDR3 sequences, with 55% to 70% occurring only once. Sequences were obtained from sorted CD4+, CD8+, or CD8+CD57+ T cells (not recorded which) from PBMCs. The source of these receptors is a human donor in good health, serving as a control.

This clonotype occurred once. Without the conserved terminal phenylalanine or tryptophan, this CDR3 likely stems from a read error. The limits of the CDR3 on the DNA are not certain, so only TCRdb's listed CDR3 is given. The chain carries TRBV9 and TRBJ2-7; the D call of TRBD1 is as the table states it, not checked on the DNA. Germline CDR1 is SGDLS and CDR2 is YYNGEE. The CDR3 is made up of 12 amino acids, end residues included. This chain's CDR3 is CASSVGGDGQST.

The chain carries TRBV7-2 and TRBJ2-3; D possibly corresponds to TRBD2 (7 bases). V was pared by 6 bases and J by 4 bases, with 14 bases between. Germline-derived CDR1 and CDR2 are SGHTA and FQGNSA. This CDR3 has 14 residues. CDR3 nucleotides: TGTGCCAGCAGTGTAGGGGGGGGCGCAGATACGCAGTATTTT. Translated: CASSVGGGADTQYF.

The chain links TRBV15 to TRBJ2-3; D might be TRBD1 (5 bases). The CDR3 is 14 residues long. Per germline, CDR1 LNHNV and CDR2 YYDKDF (reference sequence). Trimming took off 2 bases at V and 0 bases at J, with 6 bases between the two ends. In nucleotides, the CDR3 is TGTGCCACCAGCAGACGACAGAGCACAGATACGCAGTATTTT. This gives the protein CATSRRQSTDTQYF.

As to this clonotype: This CDR3 is missing its conserved last phenylalanine or tryptophan, likely due to a read error. The DNA is left out, because the CDR3 cannot be placed on it with certainty; the CDR3 is given as TCRdb lists it. CDR3 sequence: CASSVLRESYNEQ. The chain combines TRBV7-2 with TRBJ2-7; the DNA was not compared with TRBD2, the D call given in the table. The germline V gene has CDR1 SGHTA and CDR2 FQGNSA. The CDR3 extends over 13 residues, inclusive of both ends.

Turning to this clonotype: A much larger clone lies one base from this, so it may be a read error. J is TRBJ1-1 and V is TRBV5-1; D possibly corresponds to TRBD1 (6 bases). Germline assignment: CDR1 SGHRS and CDR2 YFSETQ. The CDR3 contains 14 residues. The CDR3 spells CANSSSTGLPEAFF. CDR3 DNA sequence: TGCGCCAACAGCTCGTCCACAGGGTTGCCTGAAGCTTTCTTT.

This clonotype occurred many times. The chain recombines TRBV5-1 with TRBJ1-5, with D possibly being TRBD1 (6 bases). CDR1 SGHRS and CDR2 YFSETQ come from the germline V gene. CDR3 size: 15 residues. The V end lost 3 bases, the J end lost 5 bases, and 15 bases lay between the germline ends. CDR3 residues: CASSWDTGSDQPQHF. The CDR3 DNA is TGCGCCAGCAGCTGGGATACAGGGAGCGATCAGCCCCAGCATTTT.

The chain links TRBV20-1 to TRBJ1-1; no reliable D call. This CDR3 comprises 14 residues. V dropped 3 bases and J dropped 2 bases, with 13 bases sitting between them. The germline V gene encodes CDR1 DFQATT and CDR2 SNEGSKA (reference sequence). In nucleotides, the CDR3 is TGCAGTGCTAGCGTAACATACTGCAACACTGAAGCTTTCTTT. Residues: CSASVTYCNTEAFF.

Note on this clonotype: At one of its ends the junction is not consistent with the germline gene, which may arise from a read error. The chain carries TRBV20-1 and TRBJ2-5; D possibly corresponds to TRBD1 (5 bases). This CDR3 is 13 amino acids long. Germline CDR1 reads DFQATT; CDR2 reads SNEGSKA (reference sequence). The CDR3, as DNA: TGCAGCGCTAGATCCAGGGCCCCAACGCCCCAGTACTTC. Translating it yields CSARSRAPTPQYF.